This TCR beta chain was found in a study of beta chain features in type 1 diabetes. About the study: All samples together contributed approximately 100 million sorted cells for examination.

Concerning this clone: The antigen remains unidentified.

V was pared by 7 bases and J by 3 bases, with 15 bases between. This CDR3 is built from 14 residues. Germline V gene lookup returns CDR1 MNHNS and CDR2 SASEGT. Study findings and constraints: Within the patient group, naive, central memory and Treg TCRB repertoires appeared more similar to each other than within healthy donors.

Isolated RNA was reverse transcribed in full, so expressed TCRB transcripts were sequenced. Using immunoSEQ multiplex PCR, the repertoire was profiled, and TCRdb retains in-frame clones only, with some absent. The sample has some 150,000 clones, about 9.4% seen once. Sampling consisted of one heparinised blood draw per donor, averaging around 110 mL. The TCR comes from a man aged 18 to 30 in good health. The chain combines TRBV6-1 with TRBJ2-5; D may be TRBD1 (6 bases). What was sequenced was naive CD4+ T cells from blood. CDR3 amino acids: CASKTGTNEETQYF. In DNA form, the CDR3 reads TGTGCCAGCAAAACCGGGACAAATGAAGAGACCCAGTACTTC.